This TCR beta chain was captured in a study of technical replicates of blood from a handful of donors. This clone occurred a few times. Germline trimming cut 6 bases from V and 7 bases from J; bases unmatched to any gene: 1. The CDR3 runs to 11 residues. The germline CDR1 and CDR2 sequences are SNHLY and FYNNEI. Profiling relied on immunoSEQ multiplex PCR, and the TCRdb table lists in-frame clones only, not all of them. The table lists about 81,000 clones, approximately 96% of them singletons. The specimen sequenced was T cells isolated from PBMCs. The clonotype originates from a human donor in good health. The V and J genes are TRBV2 and TRBJ1-2, with 8 bases matching TRBD1. CDR3 protein: CASRDRVGYTF. CDR3 in DNA: TGTGCCAGCAGGGACAGGGTTGGCTACACCTTC.